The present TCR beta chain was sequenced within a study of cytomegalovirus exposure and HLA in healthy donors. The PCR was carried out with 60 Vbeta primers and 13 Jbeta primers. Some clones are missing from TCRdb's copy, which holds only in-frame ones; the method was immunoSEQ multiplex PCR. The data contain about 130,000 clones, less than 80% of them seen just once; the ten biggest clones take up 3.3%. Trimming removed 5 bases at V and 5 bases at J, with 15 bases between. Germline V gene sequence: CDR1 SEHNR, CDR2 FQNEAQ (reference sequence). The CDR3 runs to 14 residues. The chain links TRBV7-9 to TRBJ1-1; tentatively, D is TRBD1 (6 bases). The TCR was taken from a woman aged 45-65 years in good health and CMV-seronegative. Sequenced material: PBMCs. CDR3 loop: CASSQSGGGTEAFF. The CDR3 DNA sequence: TGTGCCAGCAGCCAGAGCGGGGGCGGGACTGAAGCTTTCTTT.